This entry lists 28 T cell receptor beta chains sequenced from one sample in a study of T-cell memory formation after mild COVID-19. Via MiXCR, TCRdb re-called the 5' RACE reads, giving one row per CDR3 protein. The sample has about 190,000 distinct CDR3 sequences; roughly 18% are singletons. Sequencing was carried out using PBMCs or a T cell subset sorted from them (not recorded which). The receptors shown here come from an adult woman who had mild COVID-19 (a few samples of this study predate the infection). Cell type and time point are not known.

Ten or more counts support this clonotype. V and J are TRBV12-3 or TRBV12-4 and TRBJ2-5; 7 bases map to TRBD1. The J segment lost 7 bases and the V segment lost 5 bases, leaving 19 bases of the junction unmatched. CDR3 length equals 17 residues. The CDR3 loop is CASSRKGTDPKRGTQYF. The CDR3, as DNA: TGTGCCAGCAGTCGTAAAGGGACAGATCCCAAGCGAGGGACCCAGTACTTC.

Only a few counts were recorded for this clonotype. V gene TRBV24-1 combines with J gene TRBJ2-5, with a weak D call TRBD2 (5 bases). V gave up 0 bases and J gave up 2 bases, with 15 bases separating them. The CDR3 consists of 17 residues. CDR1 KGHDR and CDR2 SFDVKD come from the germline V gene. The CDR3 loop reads CATSDLRLAMIQETQYF. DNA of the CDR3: TGTGCCACCAGTGATTTGCGGCTAGCAATGATACAAGAGACCCAGTACTTC.

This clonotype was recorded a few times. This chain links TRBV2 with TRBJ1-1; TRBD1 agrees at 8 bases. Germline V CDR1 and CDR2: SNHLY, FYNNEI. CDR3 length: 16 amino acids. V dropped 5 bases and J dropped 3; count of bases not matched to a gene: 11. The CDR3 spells CASSPQDPGGYTEAFF. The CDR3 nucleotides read TGTGCCAGCAGTCCTCAGGATCCAGGGGGCTACACTGAAGCTTTCTTT.

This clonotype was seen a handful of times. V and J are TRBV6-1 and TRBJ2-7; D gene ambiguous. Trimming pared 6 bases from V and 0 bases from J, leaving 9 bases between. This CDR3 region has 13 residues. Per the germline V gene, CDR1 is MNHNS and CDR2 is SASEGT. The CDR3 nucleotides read TGTGCCAGCAGCGAACAGTACTCCTACGAGCAGTACTTC. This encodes CASSEQYSYEQYF.

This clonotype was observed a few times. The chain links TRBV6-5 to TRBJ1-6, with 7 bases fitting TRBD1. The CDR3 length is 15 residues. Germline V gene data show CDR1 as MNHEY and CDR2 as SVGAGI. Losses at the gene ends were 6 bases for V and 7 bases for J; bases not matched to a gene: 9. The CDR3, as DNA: TGTGCCAGCAGCCCTGACAGGGATGTGAATTCACCCCTCCACTTT. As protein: CASSPDRDVNSPLHF.

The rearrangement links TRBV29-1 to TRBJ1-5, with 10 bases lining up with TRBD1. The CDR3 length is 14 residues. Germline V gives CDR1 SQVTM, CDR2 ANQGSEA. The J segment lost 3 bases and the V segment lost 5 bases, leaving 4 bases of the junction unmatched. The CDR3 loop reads CSVRQGAVNQPQHF. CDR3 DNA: TGCAGCGTTCGACAGGGGGCGGTCAATCAGCCCCAGCATTTT. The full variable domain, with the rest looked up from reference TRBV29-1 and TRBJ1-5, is SAVISQKPSRDICQRGTSLTIQCQVDSQVTMMFWYRQQPGQSLTLIATANQGSEATYESGFVIDKFPISRPNLTFSTLTVSNMSPEDSSIYLCSVRQGAVNQPQHFGDGTRLSIL.

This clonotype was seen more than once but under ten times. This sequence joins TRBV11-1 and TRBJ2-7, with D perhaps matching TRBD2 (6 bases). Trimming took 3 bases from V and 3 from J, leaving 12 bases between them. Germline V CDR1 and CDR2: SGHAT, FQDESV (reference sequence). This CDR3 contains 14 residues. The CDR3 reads CASSFAGGDYEQYF. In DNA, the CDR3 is TGTGCCAGCAGCTTTGCAGGAGGGGACTACGAGCAGTACTTC.

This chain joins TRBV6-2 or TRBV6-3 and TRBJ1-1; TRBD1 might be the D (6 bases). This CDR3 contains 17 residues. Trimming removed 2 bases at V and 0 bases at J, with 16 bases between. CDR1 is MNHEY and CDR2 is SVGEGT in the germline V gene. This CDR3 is CASSYGYRDWLNTEAFF. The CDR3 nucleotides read TGTGCCAGCAGTTACGGGTACAGGGACTGGCTGAACACTGAAGCTTTCTTT.

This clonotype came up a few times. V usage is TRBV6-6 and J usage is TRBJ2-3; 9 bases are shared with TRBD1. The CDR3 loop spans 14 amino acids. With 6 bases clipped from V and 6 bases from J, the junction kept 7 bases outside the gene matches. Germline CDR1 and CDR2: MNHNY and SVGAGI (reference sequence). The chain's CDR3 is CASRPGQGSDTQYF. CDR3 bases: TGTGCCAGCAGACCGGGACAGGGTAGCGATACGCAGTATTTT.

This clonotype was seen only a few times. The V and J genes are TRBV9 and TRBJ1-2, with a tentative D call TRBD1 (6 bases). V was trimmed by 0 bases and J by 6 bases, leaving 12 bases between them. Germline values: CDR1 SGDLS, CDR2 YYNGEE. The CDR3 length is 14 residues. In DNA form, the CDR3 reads TGTGCCAGCAGCGTAGTAGGGGGTTGGGATGGCTACACCTTC. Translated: CASSVVGGWDGYTF.

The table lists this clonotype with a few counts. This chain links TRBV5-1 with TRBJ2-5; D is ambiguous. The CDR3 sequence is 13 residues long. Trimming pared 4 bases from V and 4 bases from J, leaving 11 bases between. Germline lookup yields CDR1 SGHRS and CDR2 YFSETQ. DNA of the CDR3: TGCGCCAGCAGCACGTCCCACGGAGAGACCCAGTACTTC. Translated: CASSTSHGETQYF.

The CDR3: CASSLPGTGKETQYF. CDR3 nucleotides: TGCGCCAGCAGCTTGCCAGGGACTGGAAAAGAGACCCAGTACTTC. The chain combines TRBV5-1 with TRBJ2-5; the D gene is possibly TRBD2 (6 bases). With 1 base removed from V and 3 bases from J, the gap between germline ends came to 13 bases. Germline lookup yields CDR1 SGHRS and CDR2 YFSETQ. This CDR3 contains 15 residues.

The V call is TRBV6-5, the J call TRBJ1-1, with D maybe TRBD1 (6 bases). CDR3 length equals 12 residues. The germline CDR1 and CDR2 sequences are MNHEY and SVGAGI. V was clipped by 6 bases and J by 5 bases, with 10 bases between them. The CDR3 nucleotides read TGTGCCAGCAGGGACCAGGGGACTGAAGCTTTCTTT. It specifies CASRDQGTEAFF.

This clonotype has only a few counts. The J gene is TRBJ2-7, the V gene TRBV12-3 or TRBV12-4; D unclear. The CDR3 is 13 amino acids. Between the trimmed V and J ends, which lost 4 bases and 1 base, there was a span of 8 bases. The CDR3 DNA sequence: TGTGCCAGCAGTTCTGCGGTGTCCTACGAGCAGTACTTC. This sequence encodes CASSSAVSYEQYF.

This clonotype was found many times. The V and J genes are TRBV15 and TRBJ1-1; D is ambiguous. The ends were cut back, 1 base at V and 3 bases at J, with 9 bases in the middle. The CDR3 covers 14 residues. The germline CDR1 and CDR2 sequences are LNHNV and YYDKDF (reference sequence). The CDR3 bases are TGTGCCACCAGCAGAGGGGTGGGAGACACTGAAGCTTTCTTT. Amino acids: CATSRGVGDTEAFF.

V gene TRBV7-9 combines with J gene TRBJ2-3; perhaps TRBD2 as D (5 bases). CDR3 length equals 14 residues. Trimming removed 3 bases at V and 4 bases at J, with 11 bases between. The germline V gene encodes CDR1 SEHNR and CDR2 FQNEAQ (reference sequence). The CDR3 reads CASSFRLAADTQYF. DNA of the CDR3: TGTGCCAGCAGCTTCAGGCTAGCCGCAGATACGCAGTATTTT.

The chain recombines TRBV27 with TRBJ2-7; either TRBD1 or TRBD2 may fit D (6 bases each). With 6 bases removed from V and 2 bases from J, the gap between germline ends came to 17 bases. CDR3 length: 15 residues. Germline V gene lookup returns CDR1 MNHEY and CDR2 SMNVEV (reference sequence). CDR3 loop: CASRPGAGVAYEQYF. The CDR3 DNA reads TGTGCCAGCAGGCCGGGAGCAGGGGTGGCCTACGAGCAGTACTTC.

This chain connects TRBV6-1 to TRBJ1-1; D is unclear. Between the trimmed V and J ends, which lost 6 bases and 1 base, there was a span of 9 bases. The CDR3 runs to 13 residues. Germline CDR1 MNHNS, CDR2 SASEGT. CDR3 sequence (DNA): TGTGCCAGCAGCGCAACAACGAACACTGAAGCTTTCTTT. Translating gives CASSATTNTEAFF.

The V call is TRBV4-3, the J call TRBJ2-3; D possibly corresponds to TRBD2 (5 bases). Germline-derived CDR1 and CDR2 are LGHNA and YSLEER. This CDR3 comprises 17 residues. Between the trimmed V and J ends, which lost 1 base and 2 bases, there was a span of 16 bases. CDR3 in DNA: TGCGCCAGCAGCCAAGGTCAAGGGCGGGTGGTCACAGATACGCAGTATTTT. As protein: CASSQGQGRVVTDTQYF.

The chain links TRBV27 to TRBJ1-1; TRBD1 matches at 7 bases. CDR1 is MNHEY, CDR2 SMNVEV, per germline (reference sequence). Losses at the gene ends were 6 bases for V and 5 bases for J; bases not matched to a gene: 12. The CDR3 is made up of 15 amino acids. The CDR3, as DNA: TGTGCCAGCAGCAATAGCAGGGGGTGGAGGACTGAAGCTTTCTTT. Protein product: CASSNSRGWRTEAFF.

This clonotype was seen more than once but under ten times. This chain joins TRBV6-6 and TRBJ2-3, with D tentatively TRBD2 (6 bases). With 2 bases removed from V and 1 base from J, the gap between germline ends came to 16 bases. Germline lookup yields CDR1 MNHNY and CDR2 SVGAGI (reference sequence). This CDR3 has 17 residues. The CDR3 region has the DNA TGTGCCAGCAGTTACCCCCCGACTAGAATTGGCACAGATACGCAGTATTTT. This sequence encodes CASSYPPTRIGTDTQYF.

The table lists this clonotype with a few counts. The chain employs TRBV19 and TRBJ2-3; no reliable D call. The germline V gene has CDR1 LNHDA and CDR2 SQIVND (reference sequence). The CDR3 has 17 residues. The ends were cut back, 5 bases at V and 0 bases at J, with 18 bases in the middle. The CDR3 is CASSRLGVGPSTDTQYF. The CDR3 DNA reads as TGTGCCAGTAGTCGCCTTGGGGTGGGTCCTAGCACAGATACGCAGTATTTT. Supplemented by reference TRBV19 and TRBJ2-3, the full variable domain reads DGGITQSPKYLFRKEGQNVTLSCEQNLNHDAMYWYRQDPGQGLRLIYYSQIVNDFQKGDIAEGYSVSREKKESFPLTVTSAQKNPTAFYLCASSRLGVGPSTDTQYFGPGTRLTVL.

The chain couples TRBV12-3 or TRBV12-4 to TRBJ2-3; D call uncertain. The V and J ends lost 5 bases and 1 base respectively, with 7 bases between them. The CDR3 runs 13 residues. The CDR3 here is CASSKTGTDTQYF. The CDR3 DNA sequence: TGTGCCAGCAGTAAGACTGGCACAGATACGCAGTATTTT.

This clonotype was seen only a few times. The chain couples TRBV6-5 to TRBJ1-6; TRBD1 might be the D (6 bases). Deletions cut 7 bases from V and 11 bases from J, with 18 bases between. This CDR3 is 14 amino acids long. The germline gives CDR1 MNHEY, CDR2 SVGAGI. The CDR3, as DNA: TGTGCCAGCACTATTACCCAGGGGATCGCACCCCTCCACTTT. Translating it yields CASTITQGIAPLHF.

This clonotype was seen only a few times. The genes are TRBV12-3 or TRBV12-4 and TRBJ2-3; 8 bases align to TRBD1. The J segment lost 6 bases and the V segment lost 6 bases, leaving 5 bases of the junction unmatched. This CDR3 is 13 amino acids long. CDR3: CASSKTGVDTQYF. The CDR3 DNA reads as TGTGCCAGCAGCAAGACAGGGGTGGATACGCAGTATTTT.

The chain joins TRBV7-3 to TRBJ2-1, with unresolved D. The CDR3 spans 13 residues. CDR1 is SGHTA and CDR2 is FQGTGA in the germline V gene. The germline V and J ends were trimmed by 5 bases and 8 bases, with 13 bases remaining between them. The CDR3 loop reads CASSQVRSDEQFF. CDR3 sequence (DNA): TGTGCCAGCAGCCAGGTCCGGTCCGATGAGCAGTTCTTC.

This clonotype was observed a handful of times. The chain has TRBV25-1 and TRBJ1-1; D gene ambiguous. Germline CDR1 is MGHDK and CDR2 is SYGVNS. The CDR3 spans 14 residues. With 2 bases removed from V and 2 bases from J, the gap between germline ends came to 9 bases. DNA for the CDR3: TGTGCCAGCAGTGAAGAGGGTCTAAACACTGAAGCTTTCTTT. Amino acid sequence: CASSEEGLNTEAFF.

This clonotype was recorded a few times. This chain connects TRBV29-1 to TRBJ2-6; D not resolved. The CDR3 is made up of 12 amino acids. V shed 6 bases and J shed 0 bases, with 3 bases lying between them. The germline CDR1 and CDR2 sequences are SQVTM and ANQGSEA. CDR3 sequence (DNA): TGCAGCGTGATCTCTGGGGCCAACGTCCTGACTTTC. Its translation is CSVISGANVLTF.